Presented here are 27 T cell receptor beta chains from one specimen sequenced in a study of blood T cells in healthy people across ages. Alongside a J-beta primer mix, a sample-barcoded 5' primer served in a second PCR lasting roughly 6 to 12 cycles. TCRdb processed the 5' RACE reads anew with MiXCR; each CDR3 protein has one entry. The data contain 1.5 million to 2 million distinct CDR3 sequences, roughly 50% of them singletons. The sample comprised blood. All receptors derive from a woman between 40 and 50 years old in good health.

This chain connects TRBV6-6 to TRBJ2-4, with 9 bases that match TRBD1. The CDR3 is 16 residues long. Germline V CDR1 and CDR2: MNHNY, SVGAGI (reference sequence). With V trimmed by 5 bases and J by 0 bases, 5 bases remained unmatched. For the CDR3, the DNA is TGTGCCAGCAGTGGGGACAGGGCCTTAGCCAAAAACATTCAGTACTTC. This codes for CASSGDRALAKNIQYF.

This chain uses TRBV10-3 with TRBJ1-5; D is possibly TRBD1 (5 bases). Trimming removed 4 bases from V and 3 bases from J, with 10 bases in between. The CDR3 totals 14 residues. Germline V CDR1 and CDR2: ENHRY, SYGVKD. The CDR3 DNA sequence: TGTGCCATCAGTGGGGGCAGTAACAATCAGCCCCAGCATTTT. It encodes CAISGGSNNQPQHF.

This chain joins TRBV13 and TRBJ1-2, with D maybe TRBD1 (5 bases). The germline V and J ends were trimmed by 3 bases and 4 bases, with 18 bases remaining between them. The CDR3 sequence is 16 residues long. Germline CDR1 reads PRHDT; CDR2 reads FYEKMQ (reference sequence). CDR3: CASSFGDTWRGYGYTF. CDR3 DNA sequence: TGTGCCAGCAGCTTCGGAGACACATGGAGGGGCTATGGCTACACCTTC.

This rearrangement joins TRBV9 to TRBJ2-3, with D tentatively TRBD2 (6 bases). This CDR3 is 15 amino acids long. Between the trimmed V and J ends, which lost 0 bases and 2 bases, there was a span of 10 bases. Per germline, CDR1 SGDLS and CDR2 YYNGEE. This chain's CDR3 is CASSVGGEATDTQYF. The CDR3 region has the DNA TGTGCCAGCAGCGTAGGGGGGGAAGCCACAGATACGCAGTATTTT.

This clonotype turned up a few times. The CDR3 DNA reads as TGTGCCACCAGTGATATGGGGGGCGTCGTCTATGAGCAGTTCTTC. This sequence encodes CATSDMGGVVYEQFF. The V and J genes are TRBV24-1 and TRBJ2-1, with D perhaps being TRBD1 or TRBD2 (6 bases each). V lost 3 bases to trimming and J lost 8 bases, with 16 bases between them. The germline CDR1 and CDR2 sequences are KGHDR and SFDVKD. This CDR3 has 15 amino acids.

There are a few counts of this clonotype. This chain joins TRBV10-3 and TRBJ2-1; D is ambiguous. The CDR3 has 13 amino acids. The V and J ends lost 0 bases and 12 bases respectively, with 12 bases between them. From germline, CDR1 is ENHRY and CDR2 SYGVKD. The DNA of the CDR3 is TGTGCCATCAGTGAGTCGAGGAAAACGAGGCAGTTCTTC. This codes for CAISESRKTRQFF.

The sample holds a few counts of this clonotype. This chain joins TRBV20-1 and TRBJ2-5; D remains ambiguous. Germline V gene lookup returns CDR1 DFQATT and CDR2 SNEGSKA (reference sequence). This CDR3 contains 12 residues. With 3 bases removed from V and 2 bases from J, the gap between germline ends came to 7 bases. The CDR3 sequence is CSASRPQETQYF. The CDR3 DNA sequence: TGCAGTGCTAGCCGGCCACAAGAGACCCAGTACTTC.

This clonotype has more than one count but fewer than ten. V and J are TRBV7-6 and TRBJ2-3, with D unclear. V lost 1 base, J lost 1 base, and 6 bases lay in between. This CDR3 has 14 residues. In germline, CDR1 is SGHVS, CDR2 FNYEAQ. The CDR3 reads CASSLVDGTDTQYF. CDR3 DNA: TGTGCCAGCAGCTTAGTAGACGGCACAGATACGCAGTATTTT.

The rearrangement uses TRBV3-1 and TRBJ2-1; 13 bases map to TRBD2. CDR1 is LGHDT and CDR2 is YNNKEL in the germline V gene (reference sequence). There are 15 residues in the CDR3. The J segment lost 6 bases and the V segment lost 4 bases, leaving 3 bases of the junction unmatched. CDR3 residues: CASSPWTSGGNEQFF. CDR3 DNA: TGTGCCAGCAGCCCCTGGACTAGCGGGGGCAATGAGCAGTTCTTC.

The chain is built from TRBV13 and TRBJ1-1, with D maybe TRBD1 (5 bases). The CDR3 consists of 15 residues. V was clipped by 4 bases and J by 2 bases, with 14 bases between them. The germline V gene has CDR1 PRHDT and CDR2 FYEKMQ (reference sequence). The CDR3 protein is CASSSLTETNTEAFF. Here the CDR3 DNA reads TGTGCCAGCAGCTCTCTGACAGAGACTAACACTGAAGCTTTCTTT.

J is TRBJ1-2 and V is TRBV7-2; no clear D. Trimming took off 5 bases at V and 4 bases at J, with 20 bases between the two ends. The CDR3 totals 16 residues. The germline gives CDR1 SGHTA, CDR2 FQGNSA. CDR3 loop: CASSPSDAGPFYGYTF. The CDR3 DNA reads as TGTGCCAGCAGCCCCTCGGATGCGGGCCCGTTCTATGGCTACACCTTC.

The rearrangement links TRBV7-2 to TRBJ2-3; D might be TRBD1 (6 bases). The CDR3 is 16 residues long. Germline V gene data show CDR1 as SGHTA and CDR2 as FQGNSA. The V gene lost 5 bases and the J gene lost 0 bases, with 15 bases spanning the gap. CDR3 sequence reads: CASSLGQSLSTDTQYF. DNA for the CDR3: TGTGCCAGCAGCCTTGGACAGAGCCTTAGCACAGATACGCAGTATTTT.

This clonotype was detected a few times. The chain couples TRBV4-2 to TRBJ2-7, with TRBD2 matching 11 bases. The J call may be in error: the DNA end matches TRBJ2-5 better. The CDR3 contains 18 residues. Germline CDR1 and CDR2: LGHNA and YNFKEQ. The CDR3 DNA sequence: TGTGCCAGCAGCCAAGCCCCTCGGATTAGCGGGGGGGGGGAGACCCAGTACTTC. The encoded protein is CASSQAPRISGGGETQYF.

This clonotype was counted a few times. The rearrangement uses TRBV6-5 and TRBJ1-2; perhaps TRBD1 as D (5 bases). The CDR3 has 12 amino acids. Per germline, CDR1 MNHEY and CDR2 SVGAGI. With 5 bases removed from V and 5 bases from J, the gap between germline ends came to 9 bases. CDR3 bases: TGTGCCAGCAGTCGAGGGACTTATGGCTACACCTTC. Translation gives CASSRGTYGYTF.

V is TRBV6-2 or TRBV6-3 and J is TRBJ2-5; D is possibly TRBD2 (5 bases). Germline V lookup: CDR1 MNHEY, CDR2 SVGEGT. The CDR3 is 15 residues long. V was shortened by 0 bases and J by 4 bases, with 12 bases between the two germline ends. CDR3 nucleotides: TGTGCCAGCAGTTACTCTGAGCACAGCGGAGAGACCCAGTACTTC. It encodes CASSYSEHSGETQYF.

Here the CDR3 reads CSARAYSGGYTGELFF. For the CDR3, the DNA is TGCAGTGCTAGAGCCTATAGCGGGGGGTACACCGGGGAGCTGTTTTTT. The V gene is TRBV20-1, the J gene TRBJ2-2; 10 bases agree with TRBD2. CDR1 is DFQATT and CDR2 is SNEGSKA in the germline V gene (reference sequence). CDR3 length: 16 amino acids. The ends lost 1 base at V and 3 bases at J; junction bases unmatched: 5.

This chain links TRBV18 with TRBJ1-1; 12 bases are a match to TRBD1. Germline V CDR1 and CDR2: KGHSH, LQKENI. V was pared by 2 bases and J by 0 bases, with 4 bases of the junction left unmatched. The length of the CDR3 is 17 residues. The CDR3: CASSPRGQGAVNTEAFF. The CDR3 nucleotides read TGTGCCAGCTCACCAAGGGGACAGGGGGCAGTGAACACTGAAGCTTTCTTT.

The rearrangement joins TRBV28 to TRBJ2-1; either TRBD1 or TRBD2 may fit D (5 bases each). The length of the CDR3 is 15 residues. V lost 7 bases to trimming and J lost 10 bases, with 23 bases between them. CDR1 and CDR2 from the germline V gene are MDHEN and SYDVKM. CDR3 sequence (DNA): TGTGCCAGCAAAGGATTGGGGGAAGCCCTTATCGAGCAGTTCTTC. Translated, it gives CASKGLGEALIEQFF.

The genes are TRBV7-2 and TRBJ1-2; the D is unclear. CDR1 is SGHTA, CDR2 FQGNSA, per germline. V lost 2 bases to trimming and J lost 4 bases, with 17 bases between them. The CDR3 is 16 residues long. The CDR3 spells CASSLTMSAPLYGYTF. The CDR3 coding sequence is TGTGCCAGCAGCTTAACTATGTCAGCGCCCCTCTATGGCTACACCTTC.

The chain couples TRBV4-3 to TRBJ2-7; 7 bases align to TRBD1. J gave up 0 bases and V 0 bases, and 5 bases lay outside the gene matches. CDR3 length: 16 amino acids. Germline V gives CDR1 LGHNA, CDR2 YSLEER. CDR3 coding DNA: TGCGCCAGCAGCCAAGATTTCAGGGGGAGCTCCTACGAGCAGTACTTC. Its translation is CASSQDFRGSSYEQYF.

Only a few counts were recorded for this clonotype. The chain is built from TRBV7-2 and TRBJ1-2; D is unclear. Trimming took off 2 bases at V and 4 bases at J, with 17 bases between the two ends. The length of the CDR3 is 16 residues. Germline V gene data show CDR1 as SGHTA and CDR2 as FQGNSA. CDR3 DNA: TGTGCCAGCAGCTTACCAGCCGGGGTGAATGGCTATGGCTACACCTTC. This codes for CASSLPAGVNGYGYTF.

V and J are TRBV9 and TRBJ2-2, with D hard to call. V was shortened by 3 bases and J by 5 bases, with 14 bases between the two germline ends. Germline CDR1 and CDR2: SGDLS and YYNGEE. The CDR3 runs to 15 residues. The CDR3: CASSGHTAATGELFF. The CDR3 DNA reads TGTGCCAGCAGCGGACACACGGCCGCGACCGGGGAGCTGTTTTTT.

This clonotype was counted a single time. V gene TRBV20-1 combines with J gene TRBJ1-5; 7 bases are shared with TRBD1. The CDR3 runs to 14 residues. Germline V gives CDR1 DFQATT, CDR2 SNEGSKA (reference sequence). V was clipped by 3 bases and J by 6 bases; unmatched bases: 8. The CDR3 DNA is TGCAGTGCTAGTTCGGTAGGGGGCGGTCAGCCCCAGCATTTT. This encodes CSASSVGGGQPQHF.

A few counts support this clonotype. The chain combines TRBV20-1 with TRBJ2-5, with TRBD2 identical over 8 bases. The CDR3 is 14 residues long. Germline V gene data show CDR1 as DFQATT and CDR2 as SNEGSKA (reference sequence). V dropped 6 bases and J dropped 5; count of bases not matched to a gene: 11. The CDR3, as DNA: TGCAGTGCGCAACTGGTAGCGGGATCCGAGACCCAGTACTTC. This sequence encodes CSAQLVAGSETQYF.

A few counts support this clonotype. The J gene is TRBJ2-1, the V gene TRBV7-9; 8 bases match TRBD1. Germline V lookup: CDR1 SEHNR, CDR2 FQNEAQ (reference sequence). This CDR3 has 14 residues. Losses at the gene ends were 6 bases for V and 8 bases for J; bases not matched to a gene: 9. The CDR3 spells CASSPGQGLDEQFF. CDR3 nucleotides: TGTGCCAGCAGTCCTGGACAGGGATTGGATGAGCAGTTCTTC.

This chain joins TRBV4-2 and TRBJ2-4; D remains unclear. The germline CDR1 and CDR2 sequences are LGHNA and YNFKEQ. The CDR3 is made up of 16 amino acids. V lost 1 base to trimming and J lost 1 base, with 11 bases between them. The CDR3 is CASSQVGRSAKNIQYF. The CDR3 bases are TGTGCCAGCAGCCAAGTCGGCAGGTCGGCCAAAAACATTCAGTACTTC.

The chain combines TRBV28 with TRBJ2-3; possible D gene TRBD2, 6 bases. V shed 1 base and J shed 2 bases, with 13 bases lying between them. This CDR3 has 16 amino acids. Germline lookup yields CDR1 MDHEN and CDR2 SYDVKM. In DNA form, the CDR3 reads TGTGCCAGCAGTTTATTTCCAGCGGGCATCACAGATACGCAGTATTTT. Its translation: CASSLFPAGITDTQYF.